This TCR beta chain was recovered during a study of neurological immune-mediated disorders. Unsorted libraries used 2 million PBMCs kept at -80 degrees C. The CDR3 covers 14 residues. The ends were cut back, 0 bases at V and 5 bases at J, with 11 bases in the middle. Germline-derived CDR1 and CDR2 are DFQATT and SNEGSKA (reference sequence). This clonotype was picked up many times. Its specificity is not known. Every sequencing run returned over 170 million TCR-beta sequences, which were derived from 15-18 subjects. TCRdb re-analysed the 5' RACE reads in MiXCR, keeping a single row per CDR3 protein. The sample holds tens of thousands of distinct CDR3 sequences, about 2% seen once. Study results and limitations: CDR3 amino acid sequences found in expanded clones were never shared across subjects, suggesting private repertoires in all groups.

The sequence was collected from a woman aged 40 to 50 with multiple sclerosis. Sequenced input: PBMCs. The chain joins TRBV20-1 to TRBJ1-5, with D perhaps matching TRBD1 (5 bases). The CDR3 sequence: CSARDRKGHQPQHF. CDR3 coding DNA: TGCAGTGCTAGAGATCGAAAGGGACATCAGCCCCAGCATTTT.